This T cell receptor beta chain emerged from a study of beta chain features in type 1 diabetes. Study-level points and caveats: When cDNA is sequenced, cells with high TCR expression could be over-represented. All four CD4+ subsets of Type 1 diabetes patients contained TCRB CDR3s that were moderately but significantly shorter.

This CDR3 is 13 amino acids long. V was shortened by 3 bases and J by 6 bases, with 11 bases between the two germline ends. CDR1 and CDR2 (germline): MDHEN, SYDVKM. Concerning this clone: Antigen unknown.

The study reverse transcribed the entire isolated RNA, so it sequenced expressed TCRB transcripts. Produced via immunoSEQ multiplex PCR; TCRdb's table is partial and in-frame only. The sample shows under 150,000 clones, approximately 15% of them seen only once. Donors underwent one heparinised blood draw, around 120 mL on average. The sample was central memory CD4+ T cells from blood. V and J are TRBV28 and TRBJ1-2; D is uncertain. This TCR derives from a man aged 18 to 29 with type 1 diabetes. The CDR3 is CASSLRNSNGYTF. CDR3 sequence (DNA): TGTGCCAGCAGTTTGAGAAACAGCAATGGCTACACCTTC.